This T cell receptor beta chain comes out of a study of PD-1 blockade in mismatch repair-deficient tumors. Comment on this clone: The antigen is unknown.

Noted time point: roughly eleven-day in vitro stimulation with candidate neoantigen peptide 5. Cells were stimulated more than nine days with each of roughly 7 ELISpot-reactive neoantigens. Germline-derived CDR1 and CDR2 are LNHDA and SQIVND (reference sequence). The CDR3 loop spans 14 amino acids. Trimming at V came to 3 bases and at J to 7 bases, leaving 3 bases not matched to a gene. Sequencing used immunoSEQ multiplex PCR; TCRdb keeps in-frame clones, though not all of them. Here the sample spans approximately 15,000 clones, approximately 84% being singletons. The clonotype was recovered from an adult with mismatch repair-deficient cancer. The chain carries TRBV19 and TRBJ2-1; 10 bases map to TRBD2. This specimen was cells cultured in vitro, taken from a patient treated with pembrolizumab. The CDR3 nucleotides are TGTGCCAGTAGTATCCTAGCGGGAGCAAATGAGCAGTTCTTC. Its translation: CASSILAGANEQFF.